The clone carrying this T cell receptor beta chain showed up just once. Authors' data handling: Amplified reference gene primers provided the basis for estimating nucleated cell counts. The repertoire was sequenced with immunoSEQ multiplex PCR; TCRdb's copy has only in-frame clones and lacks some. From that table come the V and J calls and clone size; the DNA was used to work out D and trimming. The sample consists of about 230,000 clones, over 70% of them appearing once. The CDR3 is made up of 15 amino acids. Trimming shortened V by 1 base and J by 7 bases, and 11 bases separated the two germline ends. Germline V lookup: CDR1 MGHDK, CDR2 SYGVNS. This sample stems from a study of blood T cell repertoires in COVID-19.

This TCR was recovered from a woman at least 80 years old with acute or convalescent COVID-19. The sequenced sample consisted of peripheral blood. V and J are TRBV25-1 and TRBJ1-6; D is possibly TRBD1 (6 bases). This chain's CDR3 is CASSESNRVNSPLHF. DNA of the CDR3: TGTGCCAGCAGTGAATCGAACAGGGTCAATTCACCCCTCCACTTT. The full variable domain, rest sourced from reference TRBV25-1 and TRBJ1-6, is EADIYQTPRYLVIGTGKKITLECSQTMGHDKMYWYQQDPGMELHLIHYSYGVNSTEKGDLSSESTVSRIRTEHFPLTLESARPSHTSQYLCASSESNRVNSPLHFGNGTRLTVT.